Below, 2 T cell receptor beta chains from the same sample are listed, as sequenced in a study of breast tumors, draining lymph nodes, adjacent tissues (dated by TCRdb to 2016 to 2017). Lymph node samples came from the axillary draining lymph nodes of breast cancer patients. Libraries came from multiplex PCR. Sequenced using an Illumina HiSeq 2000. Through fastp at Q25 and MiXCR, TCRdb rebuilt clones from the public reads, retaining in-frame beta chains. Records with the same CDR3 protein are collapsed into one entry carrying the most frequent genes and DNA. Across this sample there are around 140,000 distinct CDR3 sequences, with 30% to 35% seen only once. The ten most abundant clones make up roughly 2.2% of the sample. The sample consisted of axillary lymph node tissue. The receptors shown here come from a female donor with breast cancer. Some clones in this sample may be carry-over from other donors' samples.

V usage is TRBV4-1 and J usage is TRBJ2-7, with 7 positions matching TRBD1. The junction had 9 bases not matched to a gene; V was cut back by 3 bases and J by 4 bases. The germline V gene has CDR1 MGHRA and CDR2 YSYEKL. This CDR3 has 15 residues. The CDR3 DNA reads TGCGCCAGCAGCCAGGGAGACAGGGTTGGGTACGAGCAGTACGTC. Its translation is CASSQGDRVGYEQYV.

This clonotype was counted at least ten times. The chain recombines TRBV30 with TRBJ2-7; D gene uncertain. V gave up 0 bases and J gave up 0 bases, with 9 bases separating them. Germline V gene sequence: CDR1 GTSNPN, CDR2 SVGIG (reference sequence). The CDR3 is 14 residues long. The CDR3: CAWSVFGPSYEQYF. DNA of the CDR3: TGTGCCTGGAGTGTTTTCGGCCCCTCCTACGAGCAGTACTTC.